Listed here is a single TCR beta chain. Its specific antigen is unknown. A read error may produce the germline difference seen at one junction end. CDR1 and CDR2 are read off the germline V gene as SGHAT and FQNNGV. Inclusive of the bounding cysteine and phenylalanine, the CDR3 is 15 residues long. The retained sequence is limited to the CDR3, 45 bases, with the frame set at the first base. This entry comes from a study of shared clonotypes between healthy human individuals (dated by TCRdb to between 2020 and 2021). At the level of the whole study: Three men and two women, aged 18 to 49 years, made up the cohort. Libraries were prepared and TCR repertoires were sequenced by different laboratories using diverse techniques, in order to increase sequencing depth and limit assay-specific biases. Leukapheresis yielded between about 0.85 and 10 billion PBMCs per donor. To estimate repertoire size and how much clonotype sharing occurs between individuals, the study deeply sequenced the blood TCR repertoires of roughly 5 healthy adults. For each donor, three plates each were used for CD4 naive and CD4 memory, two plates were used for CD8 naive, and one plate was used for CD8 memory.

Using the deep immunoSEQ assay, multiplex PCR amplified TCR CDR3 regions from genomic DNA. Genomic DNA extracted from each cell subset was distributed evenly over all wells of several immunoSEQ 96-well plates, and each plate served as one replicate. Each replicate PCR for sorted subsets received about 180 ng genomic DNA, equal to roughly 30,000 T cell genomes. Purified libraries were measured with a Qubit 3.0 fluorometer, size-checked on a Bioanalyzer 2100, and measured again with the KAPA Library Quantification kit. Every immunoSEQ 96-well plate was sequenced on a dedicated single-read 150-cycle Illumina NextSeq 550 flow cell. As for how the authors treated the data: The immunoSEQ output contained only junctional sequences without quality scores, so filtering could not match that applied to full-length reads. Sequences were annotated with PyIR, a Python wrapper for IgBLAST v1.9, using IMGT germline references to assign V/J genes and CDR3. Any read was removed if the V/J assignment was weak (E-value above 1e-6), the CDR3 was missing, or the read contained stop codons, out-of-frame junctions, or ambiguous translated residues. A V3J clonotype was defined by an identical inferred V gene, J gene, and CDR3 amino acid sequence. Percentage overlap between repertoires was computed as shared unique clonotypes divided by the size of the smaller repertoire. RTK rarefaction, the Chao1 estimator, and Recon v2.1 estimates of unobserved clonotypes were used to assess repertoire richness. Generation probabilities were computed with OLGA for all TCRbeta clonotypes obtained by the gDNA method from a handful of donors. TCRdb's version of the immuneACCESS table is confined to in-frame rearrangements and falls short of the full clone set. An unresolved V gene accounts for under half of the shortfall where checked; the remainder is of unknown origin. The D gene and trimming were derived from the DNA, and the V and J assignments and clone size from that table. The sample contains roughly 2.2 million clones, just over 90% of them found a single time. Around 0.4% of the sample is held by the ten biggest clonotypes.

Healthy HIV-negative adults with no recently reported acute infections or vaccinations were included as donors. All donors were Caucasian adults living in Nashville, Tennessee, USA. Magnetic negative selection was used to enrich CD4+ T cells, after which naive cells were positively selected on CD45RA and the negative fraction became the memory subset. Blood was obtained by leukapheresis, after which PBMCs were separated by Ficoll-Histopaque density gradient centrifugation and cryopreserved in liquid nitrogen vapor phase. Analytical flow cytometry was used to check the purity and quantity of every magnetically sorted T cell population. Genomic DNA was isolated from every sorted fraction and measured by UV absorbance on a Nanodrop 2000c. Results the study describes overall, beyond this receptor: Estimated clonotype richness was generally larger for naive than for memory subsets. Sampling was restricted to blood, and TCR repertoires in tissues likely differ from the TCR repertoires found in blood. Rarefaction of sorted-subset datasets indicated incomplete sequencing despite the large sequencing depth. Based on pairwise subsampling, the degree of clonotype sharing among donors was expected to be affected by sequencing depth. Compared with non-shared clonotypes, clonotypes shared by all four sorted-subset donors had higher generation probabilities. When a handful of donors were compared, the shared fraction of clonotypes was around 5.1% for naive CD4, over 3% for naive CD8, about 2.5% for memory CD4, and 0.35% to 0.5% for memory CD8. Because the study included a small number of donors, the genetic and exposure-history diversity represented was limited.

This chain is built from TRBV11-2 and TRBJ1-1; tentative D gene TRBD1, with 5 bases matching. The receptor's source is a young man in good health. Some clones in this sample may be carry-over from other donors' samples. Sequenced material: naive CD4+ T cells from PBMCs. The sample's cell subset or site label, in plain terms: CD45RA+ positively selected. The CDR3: CASSLDRAKNAETFF. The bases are TGTGCCAGCAGCTTAGACAGGGCTAAAAACGCTGAAACTTTCTTT.